The clone carrying this T cell receptor (beta chain) appeared many times. Antigen: not known. These data belong to a study of regulatory T cells in long-lasting Graves disease. At the level of the study: For under 3 months, newly diagnosed Graves' patients had been taking antithyroid drugs.

The CDR3 loop spans 10 amino acids. The V gene lost 8 bases and the J gene lost 8 bases, with 9 bases spanning the gap. Findings and caveats of the study: Shared public clonotypes totalled 2,741 in persistent patients, compared with roughly 970 in new patients.

Building of the TCR beta libraries involved iRepertoire HTBI primers and Arm-PCR of CDR3 regions. One entry per CDR3 protein results from TCRdb running MiXCR on the multiplex PCR reads. The sample carries roughly 420,000 distinct CDR3 sequences, approximately 15% recorded once. Time point noted: newly diagnosed GD, antithyroid drugs for less than 3 months. RNA extracted from PBMCs served as the sequencing template. In addition, the sample was reused for a study of T cells in Graves' hyperthyroidism and ophthalmopathy. That study adds: The HTBI set primed first-round TCR CDR3 RT-PCR. Blood also held most thyroid clonotypes expanded beyond 0.001.

J is TRBJ1-1 and V is TRBV12-3 or TRBV12-4; D is undetermined. Here the sequenced sample was peripheral blood mononuclear cells (PBMCs), taken at new diagnosis, from a patient treated with antithyroid drugs. This clonotype was obtained from a woman aged 50 to 65 with Graves disease. The DNA for the CDR3 is TGTGCCAGCGGGAGGCGGGAAGCTTTCTTT. Translation gives CASGRREAFF.